Below, one T cell receptor beta chain is given with its context. Its antigen is unknown. This specimen comes from a study of cytomegalovirus exposure and HLA in healthy donors. Findings and caveats of the study: When the data were analyzed later, several of the most significant clusters appeared to be linked to common viral pathogens. Analysis performed later showed TCR beta chains linked to HLA being more clonally expanded than equally common others.

The V end was cut by 11 bases, the J end by 5 bases, with 21 bases between. The CDR3 sequence is 14 residues long. From germline, CDR1 is MNHNS and CDR2 SASEGT. The PCR was carried out with 60 Vbeta primers and 13 Jbeta primers. Produced via immunoSEQ multiplex PCR; TCRdb's table is partial and in-frame only. The table lists roughly 200,000 clones, about 80% of them singletons. The receptor's source is a boy younger than 18 in good health and CMV-seronegative. This chain connects TRBV6-1 to TRBJ1-2; weak D call: TRBD1 (5 bases). The sample consisted of PBMCs. Here the CDR3 reads CAGLRGQGRYGYTF. The CDR3 region has the DNA TGTGCCGGCCTACGTGGGCAGGGAAGGTATGGCTACACCTTC.